The present T cell receptor (beta chain) was sequenced within a study of blood T cells in healthy people across ages (dated by TCRdb to 2014 to 2015). A note on the overall study: In model experiments, template switching captured about one uniquely barcoded TCR beta cDNA molecule for every two T cells. Age-related changes in TCR beta repertoire diversity were measured in the study by deep sequencing normalized with unique cDNA molecular identifiers. The donors were divided into four age groups: young (average approximately 16 years), middle-aged (roughly 40), aged (approximately 62) and long-lived (around 87). To avoid experimental bias, donors of different ages were distributed randomly across sequencing lanes. Using the same blood draw, the study looked at two additional independent replicas of 1 million unique cDNA reads for two donors, one aged 18 to 30 and the other aged 80 or older.

Results the study describes overall, beyond this receptor: Because donor CMV infection status was unknown, age-related changes in expanded clonotypes were potentially confounded. Since profiling was done on bulk unsorted PBMCs, naive and antigen-experienced compartments could not be conclusively compared. Observed TCR beta diversity correlated strongly with the percentage of naive T cells measured by flow cytometry. Compared with the aged group, more naive CD4+ T cells, fewer expanded clones and increased TCR diversity were shown by the long-lived group, suggesting age selection. Estimates of total diversity based on one million sequenced T cells were regarded as lower bounds and as underestimates. Observed TCR beta diversity per million T cells fell roughly linearly with age, and a significant reduction was already apparent by age roughly 40.

This clonotype was picked up one time. The antigen this receptor binds is unknown. Germline is not matched at one junction end, which may reflect a read error. The CDR3 has 17 amino acids, counting the end cysteine and phenylalanine. Of the read, only the CDR3 DNA is kept; its 51 bases are in frame from base 1. CDR1 and CDR2 (SGHVS, FQNEAQ) derive from the germline V gene. The library was generated by 5' RACE. The sequencer listed for this sample is Illumina HiSeq 2500. A second PCR of about 6 to 11 cycles was performed with a sample-barcoded 5' primer and a J-beta primer mix. A unique molecular identifier was introduced onto each TCR beta cDNA molecule by a template-switch 5' adaptor carrying 12 random nucleotides. At least 2.5 million CDR3-containing paired-end reads were obtained from each sample. First-strand cDNA was synthesized from all RNA with the Mint cDNA synthesis kit, primed by a TRBC-specific oligonucleotide. All cDNA was treated with uracil-DNA glycosylase and then went through a first 18-cycle PCR with the universal primers M1SS and BC2_uni_R. On the study's bioinformatics: For normalization, 1 million high-quality reads were randomly selected from each sample, with every read carrying a distinct molecular identifier. Instead of being binned into consensus sequences, reads with shared molecular identifiers were discarded. MiTCR, with a Q25 quality threshold and the strictest error-elimination algorithm, was used for CDR3 identification, clonotype clustering and error correction. A nonparametric unseen species model with Euler transformation was used to estimate a lower bound on total TCR beta diversity. TCRdb handled the public reads itself, with Q25 trimming in fastp and clone calling in MiXCR, and kept productive beta chains. Identical CDR3 proteins give one entry, which carries the most common genes and DNA. It is TCRdb's table, rather than the study itself, that gives the V and J calls and clone size. The sample includes approximately 820,000 distinct CDR3 sequences, with around two fifths observed a single time. The ten largest clones represent about 19% of the sample.

The approximately 40 donors, aged roughly 6 to 95 years, were systemically healthy Caucasian individuals from Russia. Each donor gave ten milliliters of peripheral blood, collected into EDTA-treated Vacutainer tubes. Ficoll-Paque density-gradient centrifugation was used to isolate PBMCs, with at least 7 million per sample. Trizol reagent was used to extract total RNA from the PBMCs, yielding at least 6 micrograms per sample. For every donor, an aliquot of PBMCs went through flow cytometry to measure the percentages of naive CD45RAhigh/CD27high T cells. This clonotype was sampled from a man aged 60 to 75 in good health. The chain is assembled from TRBV7-8 and TRBJ2-1, with 8 bases aligning to TRBD2. Input material: blood. The nucleotides are TGTGCCAACAGCTTAAGGACGGGGGGGCCTAGGTACAATGAGCAGTTCTTC. This translates into CANSLRTGGPRYNEQFF.